This is a list of T cell receptor beta chains from one sample in a study of cytomegalovirus exposure and HLA in healthy donors. Here immunoSEQ multiplex PCR was the method, and the copy in TCRdb shows in-frame clones only, minus some. Found here are around 95,000 clones, around 76% of them singletons; the top ten hold around 10%. What was sequenced was PBMCs. All receptors come from a man under 40 in good health and CMV-seropositive. The CDR3 runs from the conserved cysteine through the conserved F or W. Each record gives: D gene, clone size, J gene, V gene, CDR3 protein, CDR3 DNA. A D gene is named only where the DNA matches it firmly. Part of the rows lack a size; the others show once, few, many or a class for expanded clones.

NA NA TRBJ2-4 TRBV21-1 CASSKQGGGGKNIQYF TGTGCCAGCAGCAAACAAGGAGGGGGGGGCAAAAACATTCAGTACTTC
TRBD2 NA TRBJ2-1 TRBV4-1 CASSRTSGGANNEQFF TGCGCCAGCAGCCGTACTAGCGGGGGGGCCAACAATGAGCAGTTCTTC
TRBD1 NA TRBJ2-7 TRBV19 CASSPNPGQGPYEQYF TGTGCCAGTAGCCCGAATCCGGGACAGGGACCCTACGAGCAGTACTTC
NA few TRBJ1-6 TRBV5-1 CASTSGSRQNSPLHF TGCGCCAGCACCTCAGGATCACGGCAAAATTCACCCCTCCACTTT
TRBD1 NA TRBJ2-7 TRBV7-9 CSSSFPDRGFYEQYF TGTTCCAGCAGCTTCCCGGACAGGGGGTTTTACGAGCAGTACTTC
NA NA TRBJ1-5 TRBV30 CAWNRGSHSNQPQHF TGTGCCTGGAATCGGGGGTCCCATAGCAATCAGCCCCAGCATTTT
NA NA TRBJ1-4 TRBV2 CASTDSPNEKLFF TGTGCCAGCACGGACAGCCCTAATGAAAAACTGTTTTTT
TRBD1 few TRBJ2-1 TRBV2 CASSRDRGGYNEQFF TGTGCCAGCAGTAGAGACAGGGGGGGTTACAATGAGCAGTTCTTC
TRBD1 NA TRBJ2-7 TRBV5-8 CASSKRQGATYEQYF TGTGCCAGCAGCAAAAGACAGGGGGCAACCTACGAGCAGTACTTC
NA NA TRBJ1-6 TRBV25-1 CASSEALGSYNSPLHF TGTGCCAGCAGTGAAGCCCTCGGCTCCTATAATTCACCCCTCCACTTT
TRBD1 NA TRBJ1-2 TRBV19 CASSHQGALGYTF TGTGCCAGTAGTCATCAGGGGGCACTTGGCTACACCTTC
TRBD1 NA TRBJ2-3 TRBV2 CASSLDRGREDTQYF TGTGCCAGCTCGTTGGACAGGGGACGCGAAGATACGCAGTATTTT
TRBD1 few TRBJ1-1 TRBV5-1 CASSAQGSNTEAFF TGCGCCAGCAGCGCACAGGGGTCGAACACTGAAGCTTTCTTT
NA NA TRBJ1-6 TRBV7-3 CASSLNRQANSPLHF TGTGCCAGCAGCTTAAATCGACAGGCTAATTCACCCCTCCACTTT
TRBD1 NA TRBJ1-5 TRBV2 CASRARQGQEQPQHF TGTGCCAGCAGGGCCCGACAGGGGCAGGAACAGCCCCAGCATTTT
TRBD1 NA TRBJ1-6 TRBV11-2 CASSLDRTGGKSPLHF TGTGCCAGCAGCTTAGACAGGACAGGGGGAAAATCACCCCTCCACTTT
TRBD2 NA TRBJ2-1 TRBV4-3 CASSQDASGGAFSYNEQFF TGCGCCAGCAGCCAAGACGCTAGCGGGGGGGCATTTTCCTACAATGAGCAGTTCTTC
TRBD2 NA TRBJ2-3 TRBV5-1 CASSILAGNTDTQYF TGCGCCAGCAGCATACTAGCGGGGAACACAGATACGCAGTATTTT
TRBD1 NA TRBJ1-2 TRBV7-9 CASSLGQGFYGYTF TGTGCCAGCAGCTTGGGACAGGGCTTCTATGGCTACACCTTC
TRBD1 NA TRBJ1-5 TRBV30 CAWSVAPGTGVIEPQHF TGTGCCTGGAGTGTGGCGCCCGGGACAGGGGTCATTGAGCCCCAGCATTTT
NA NA TRBJ1-1 TRBV18 CASSPAVGTEAFF TGTGCCAGCTCACCCGCGGTAGGCACTGAAGCTTTCTTT
NA NA TRBJ1-1 TRBV5-5 CASSVWTDTEAFF TGTGCCAGCAGCGTATGGACAGACACTGAAGCTTTCTTT
NA NA TRBJ2-5 TRBV9 CASSPRAGTGRETQYF TGTGCCAGCAGCCCCCGCGCGGGGACGGGGAGGGAGACCCAGTACTTC
TRBD2 NA TRBJ2-3 TRBV27 CASSSGLAADTQYF TGTGCCAGCAGTTCCGGACTAGCAGCAGATACGCAGTATTTT
TRBD2 NA TRBJ2-7 TRBV7-6 CASSLAPAGDPLYEQYF TGTGCCAGCAGCTTAGCCCCCGCGGGGGACCCATTGTACGAGCAGTACTTC
NA NA TRBJ2-7 TRBV28 CASSPRAGEQYF TGTGCCAGCAGTCCACGGGCGGGCGAGCAGTACTTC
TRBD1 NA TRBJ1-2 TRBV5-5 CASSHYRGDGYTF TGTGCCAGCAGCCATTACAGGGGAGATGGCTACACCTTC
TRBD2 NA TRBJ2-1 TRBV18 CASSPPWTSLAGGIYNEQFF TGTGCCAGCTCACCCCCCTGGACGTCTCTAGCGGGGGGTATTTACAATGAGCAGTTCTTC
NA NA TRBJ1-5 TRBV21-1 CASSKDAVRGGTGFPPQHF TGTGCCAGCAGCAAAGATGCGGTCCGGGGGGGAACCGGTTTCCCGCCCCAGCATTTT
TRBD2 NA TRBJ2-3 TRBV4-3 CASSQASGEPDTQYF TGCGCCAGCAGCCAAGCTAGCGGGGAACCAGATACGCAGTATTTT
NA NA TRBJ1-5 TRBV6-7 CASSYPTGSNQPQHF TGTGCCAGCAGTTACCCTACCGGGAGCAATCAGCCCCAGCATTTT
NA NA TRBJ2-1 TRBV7-9 CSSSLEGGGSYNEQFF TGTTCCAGCAGCTTAGAAGGGGGGGGCTCCTACAATGAGCAGTTCTTC
NA once TRBJ2-7 TRBV5-1 CASSLEQGAYEQYF TGCGCCAGCAGCTTGGAGCAGGGTGCCTACGAGCAGTACTTC
TRBD1 NA TRBJ2-1 TRBV13 CASSLGQGAADEQFF TGTGCCAGCAGCTTAGGACAGGGGGCAGCCGATGAGCAGTTCTTC
NA NA TRBJ1-5 TRBV18 CASSKTGPGAYSNQPQHF TGTGCCAGCTCCAAGACGGGGCCAGGGGCGTATAGCAATCAGCCCCAGCATTTT
NA few TRBJ1-1 TRBV28 CASSTQQLMNTEAFF TGTGCCAGCAGTACCCAACAGCTAATGAACACTGAAGCTTTCTTT
TRBD2 NA TRBJ2-3 TRBV19 CASSIVGLAGGRSTDTQYF TGTGCCAGTAGTATAGTGGGCCTAGCGGGGGGTCGGAGCACAGATACGCAGTATTTT
NA NA TRBJ1-6 TRBV7-2 CASSLISGGRFSF TGTGCCAGCAGCTTAATCTCAGGTGGGAGATTCTCCTTT
NA NA TRBJ1-4 TRBV7-3 CASSQLNRANEKLFF TGTGCCAGCAGCCAACTGAACAGGGCGAATGAAAAACTGTTTTTT
TRBD2 NA TRBJ2-5 TRBV27 CASSRTSGGAGETQYF TGTGCCAGCAGCCGGACTAGCGGGGGGGCGGGGGAGACCCAGTACTTC
NA NA TRBJ2-1 TRBV5-1 CASSVDSGSYNEQFF TGCGCCAGCAGCGTGGACAGCGGTTCCTACAATGAGCAGTTCTTC
TRBD2 NA TRBJ2-2 TRBV4-1 CASSPGRGERTGELFF TGCGCCAGCAGCCCCGGGAGGGGTGAGAGGACCGGGGAGCTGTTTTTT
TRBD1 once TRBJ2-7 TRBV5-1 CASRRQGDYEQYF TGCGCCAGCAGACGACAGGGGGACTACGAGCAGTACTTC
NA few TRBJ2-6 TRBV5-1 CASSLVPYRGKSGANVLTF TGCGCCAGCAGCTTGGTTCCGTACCGGGGGAAATCTGGGGCCAACGTCCTGACTTTC
TRBD1 NA TRBJ1-4 TRBV4-1 CASSQVNRGNEKLFF TGCGCCAGCAGCCAAGTCAACAGGGGAAATGAAAAACTGTTTTTT